The entry below gives a single T cell receptor (beta chain) sequence along with its context. The data were taken from a study of control samples from healthy donors and cancer patients. Trimming removed 6 bases at V and 4 bases at J, with 7 bases between. The CDR3 has 11 residues. CDR1 and CDR2 from the germline V gene are MNHEY and SVGAGI. The table came from immunoSEQ multiplex PCR; TCRdb's copy has only in-frame clones and leaves some out. The sample lists some 80,000 clones, 70% to 90% occurring once. The receptor was derived from a woman between 55 and 75 years old with head and neck cancer. The chain recombines TRBV6-5 with TRBJ2-7; the D is unclear. Specimen: PBMCs. CDR3 sequence: CASSTPYEQYF. The CDR3 DNA sequence: TGTGCCAGCAGCACACCGTACGAGCAGTACTTC.